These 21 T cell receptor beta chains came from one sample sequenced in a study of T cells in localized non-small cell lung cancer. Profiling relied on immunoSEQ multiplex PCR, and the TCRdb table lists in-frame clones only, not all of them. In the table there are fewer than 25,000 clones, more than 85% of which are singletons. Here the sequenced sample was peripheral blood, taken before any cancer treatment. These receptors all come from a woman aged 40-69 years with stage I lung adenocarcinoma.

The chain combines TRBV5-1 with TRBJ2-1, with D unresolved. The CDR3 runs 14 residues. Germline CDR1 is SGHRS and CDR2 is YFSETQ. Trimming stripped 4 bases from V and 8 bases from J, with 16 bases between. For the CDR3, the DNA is TGCGCCAGCAGCCTAATGTCTGAGCACGATGAGCAGTTCTTC. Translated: CASSLMSEHDEQFF. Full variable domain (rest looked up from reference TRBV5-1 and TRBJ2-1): KAGVTQTPRYLIKTRGQQVTLSCSPISGHRSVSWYQQTPGQGLQFLFEYFSETQRNKGNFPGRFSGRQFSNSRSEMNVSTLELGDSALYLCASSLMSEHDEQFFGPGTRLTVL.

CDR3 sequence (DNA): TGCGCCAGCAGCTTGAGGGGAGGATCGGATGGGTATGGCTACACCTTC. It is translated as CASSLRGGSDGYGYTF. The chain recombines TRBV5-1 with TRBJ1-2, with D possibly TRBD1 on 5 matching bases. This CDR3 region has 16 residues. Deletions cut 1 base from V and 5 bases from J, with 18 bases between. From germline, CDR1 is SGHRS and CDR2 YFSETQ.

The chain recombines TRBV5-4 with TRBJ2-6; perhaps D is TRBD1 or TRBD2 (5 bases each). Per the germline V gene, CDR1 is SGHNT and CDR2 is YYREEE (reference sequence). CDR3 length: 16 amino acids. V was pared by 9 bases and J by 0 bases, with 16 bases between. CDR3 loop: CATRRDADSGANVLTF. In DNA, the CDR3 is TGTGCCACACGCCGGGACGCCGACTCTGGGGCCAACGTCCTGACTTTC.

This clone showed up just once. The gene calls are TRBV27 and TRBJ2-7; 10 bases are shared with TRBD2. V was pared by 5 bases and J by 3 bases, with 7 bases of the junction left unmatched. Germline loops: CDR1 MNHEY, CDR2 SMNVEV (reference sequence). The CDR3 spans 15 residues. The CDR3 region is CASSPSGLAVYEQYF. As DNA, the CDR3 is TGTGCCAGCAGTCCCTCCGGACTAGCGGTCTACGAGCAGTACTTC.

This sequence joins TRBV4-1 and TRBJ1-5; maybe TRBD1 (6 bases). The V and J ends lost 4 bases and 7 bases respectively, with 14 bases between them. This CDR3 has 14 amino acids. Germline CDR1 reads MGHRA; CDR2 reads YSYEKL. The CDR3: CASSPPGEGQPQHF. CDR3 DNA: TGCGCCAGCAGCCCTCCAGGGGAGGGCCAGCCCCAGCATTTT.

The CDR3 DNA reads TGTGCCAGCGGTGCCGGGGGCGGGTACGAGCAGTACTTC. Its translation is CASGAGGGYEQYF. The genes are TRBV28 and TRBJ2-7, with D tentatively TRBD1 or TRBD2 (6 bases each). Per the germline V gene, CDR1 is MDHEN and CDR2 is SYDVKM. The CDR3 is 13 residues long. V lost 8 bases, J lost 4 bases, and 15 bases lay in between.

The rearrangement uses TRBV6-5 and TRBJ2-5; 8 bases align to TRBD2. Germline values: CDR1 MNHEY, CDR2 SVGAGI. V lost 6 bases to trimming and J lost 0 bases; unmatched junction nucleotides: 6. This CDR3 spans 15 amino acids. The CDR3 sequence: CASSLSGGNQETQYF. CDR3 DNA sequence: TGTGCCAGCAGCCTTTCGGGGGGGAACCAAGAGACCCAGTACTTC.

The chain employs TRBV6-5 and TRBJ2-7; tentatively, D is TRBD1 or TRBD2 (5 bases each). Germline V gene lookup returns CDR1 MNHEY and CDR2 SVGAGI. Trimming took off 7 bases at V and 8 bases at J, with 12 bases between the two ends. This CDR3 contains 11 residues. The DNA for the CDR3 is TGTGCCAGCAATCCCCCGGGACAGCAGTACTTC. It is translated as CASNPPGQQYF.

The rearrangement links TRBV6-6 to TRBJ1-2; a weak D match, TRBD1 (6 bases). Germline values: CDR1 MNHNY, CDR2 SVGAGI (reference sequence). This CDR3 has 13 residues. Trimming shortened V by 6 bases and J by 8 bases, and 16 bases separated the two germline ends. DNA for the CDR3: TGTGCCAGCAGCCTTCCCATTGGGGGCGGCTACACCTTC. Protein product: CASSLPIGGGYTF.

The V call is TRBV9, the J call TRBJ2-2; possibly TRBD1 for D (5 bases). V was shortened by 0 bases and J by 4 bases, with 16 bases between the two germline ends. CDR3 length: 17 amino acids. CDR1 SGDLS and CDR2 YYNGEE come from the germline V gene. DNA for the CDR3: TGTGCCAGCAGCGTAGGCGAAGGGGTAGCAGGCACCGGGGAGCTGTTTTTT. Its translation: CASSVGEGVAGTGELFF.

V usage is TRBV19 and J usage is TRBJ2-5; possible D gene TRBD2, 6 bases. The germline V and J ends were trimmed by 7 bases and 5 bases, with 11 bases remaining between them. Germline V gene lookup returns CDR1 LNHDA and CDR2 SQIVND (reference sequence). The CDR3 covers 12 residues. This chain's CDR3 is CASKGGIETQYF. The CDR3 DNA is TGTGCCAGTAAAGGCGGGATTGAGACCCAGTACTTC.

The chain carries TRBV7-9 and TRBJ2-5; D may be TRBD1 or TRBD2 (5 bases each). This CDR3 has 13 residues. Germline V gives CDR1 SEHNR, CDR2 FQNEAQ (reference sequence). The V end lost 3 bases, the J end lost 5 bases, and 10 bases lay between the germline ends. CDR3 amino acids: CASSFGGRETQYF. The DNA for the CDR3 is TGTGCCAGCAGCTTTGGGGGAAGGGAGACCCAGTACTTC.

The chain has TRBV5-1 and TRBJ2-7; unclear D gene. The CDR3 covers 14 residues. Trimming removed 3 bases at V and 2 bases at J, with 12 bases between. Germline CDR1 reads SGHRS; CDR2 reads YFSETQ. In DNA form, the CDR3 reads TGCGCCAGCAGCTCCCAAGGTTCCACCTACGAGCAGTACTTC. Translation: CASSSQGSTYEQYF.

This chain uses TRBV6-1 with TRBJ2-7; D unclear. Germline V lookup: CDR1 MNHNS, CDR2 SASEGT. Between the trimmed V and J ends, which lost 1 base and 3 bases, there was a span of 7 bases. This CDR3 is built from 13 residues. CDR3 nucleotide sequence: TGTGCCAGCAGTGAAGTTGCAGTCTACGAGCAGTACTTC. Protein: CASSEVAVYEQYF.

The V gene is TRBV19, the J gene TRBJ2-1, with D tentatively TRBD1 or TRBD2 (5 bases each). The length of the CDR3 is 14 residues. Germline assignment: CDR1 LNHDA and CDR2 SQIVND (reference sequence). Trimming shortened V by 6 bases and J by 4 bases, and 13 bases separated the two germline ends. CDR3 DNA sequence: TGTGCCAGTAGGGGACCCTCAGCTTACAATGAGCAGTTCTTC. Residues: CASRGPSAYNEQFF.

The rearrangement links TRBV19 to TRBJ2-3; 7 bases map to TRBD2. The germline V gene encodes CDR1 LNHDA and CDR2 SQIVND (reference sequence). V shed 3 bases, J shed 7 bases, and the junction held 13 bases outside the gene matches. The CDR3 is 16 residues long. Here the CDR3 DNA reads TGTGCCAGTAGTATTCGATCCGCGGGAGCAATGCATACGCAGTATTTT. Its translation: CASSIRSAGAMHTQYF. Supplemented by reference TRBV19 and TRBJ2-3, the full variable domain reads DGGITQSPKYLFRKEGQNVTLSCEQNLNHDAMYWYRQDPGQGLRLIYYSQIVNDFQKGDIAEGYSVSREKKESFPLTVTSAQKNPTAFYLCASSIRSAGAMHTQYFGPGTRLTVL.

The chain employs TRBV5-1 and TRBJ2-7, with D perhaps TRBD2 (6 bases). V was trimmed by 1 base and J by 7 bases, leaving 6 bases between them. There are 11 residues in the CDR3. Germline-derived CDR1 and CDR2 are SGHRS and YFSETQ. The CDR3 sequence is CASSLSGEQYF. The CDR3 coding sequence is TGCGCCAGCAGCTTGAGCGGGGAGCAGTACTTC. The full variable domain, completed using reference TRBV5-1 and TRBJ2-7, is KAGVTQTPRYLIKTRGQQVTLSCSPISGHRSVSWYQQTPGQGLQFLFEYFSETQRNKGNFPGRFSGRQFSNSRSEMNVSTLELGDSALYLCASSLSGEQYFGPGTRLTVT.

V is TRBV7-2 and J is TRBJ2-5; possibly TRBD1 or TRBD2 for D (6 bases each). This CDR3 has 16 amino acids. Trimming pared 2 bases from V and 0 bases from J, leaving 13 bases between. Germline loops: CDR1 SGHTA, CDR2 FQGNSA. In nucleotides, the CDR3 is TGTGCCAGCAGCTTAAGGGGGGCTAGCGACCAAGAGACCCAGTACTTC. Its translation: CASSLRGASDQETQYF.

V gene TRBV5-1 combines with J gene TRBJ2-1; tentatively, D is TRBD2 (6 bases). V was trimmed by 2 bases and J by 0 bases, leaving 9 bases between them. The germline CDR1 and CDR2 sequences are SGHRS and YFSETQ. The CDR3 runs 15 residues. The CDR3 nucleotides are TGCGCCAGCAGCTTTGACGGGAGCTCCTACAATGAGCAGTTCTTC. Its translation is CASSFDGSSYNEQFF.

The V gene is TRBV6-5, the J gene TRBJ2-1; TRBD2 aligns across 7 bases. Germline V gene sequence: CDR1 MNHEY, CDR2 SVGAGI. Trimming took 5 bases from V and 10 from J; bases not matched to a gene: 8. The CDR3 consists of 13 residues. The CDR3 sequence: CASSLAALGEQFF. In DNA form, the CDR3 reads TGTGCCAGCAGTCTAGCGGCCCTGGGCGAGCAGTTCTTC.

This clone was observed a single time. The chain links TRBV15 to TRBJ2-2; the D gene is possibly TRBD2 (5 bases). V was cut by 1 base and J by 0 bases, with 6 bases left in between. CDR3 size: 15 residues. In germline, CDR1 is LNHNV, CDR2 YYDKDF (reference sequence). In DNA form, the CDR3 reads TGTGCCACCAGCAGAGGGACTTCGAACACCGGGGAGCTGTTTTTT. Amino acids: CATSRGTSNTGELFF.